The rows below give T cell receptor beta chains drawn from one sample of a study of T cell repertoires in cytomegalovirus infection. TCRdb itself ran the reads through MiXCR, one entry per CDR3 protein. The sample includes roughly 990,000 distinct CDR3 sequences, roughly 30% seen only once; the top ten take more than 12%. Their specific antigens are unknown. The specimen was cultured CD8+ T cells from PBMCs, collected from culture after CMV antigen stimulation. These receptors came from a human donor in good health (CMV status not recorded). Some clones in this sample may be carry-over from other donors' samples. Both conserved end residues are part of each CDR3. Fields, in order: clone size, J gene, V gene, D gene, CDR3 protein, CDR3 DNA. D genes are given only for firm matches. The listing skips clone size in some rows; elsewhere it reads once, few, many or a size class.

many | TRBJ2-6 | TRBV4-3 | TRBD2 | CASSLSELAGGTGANVLTF | TGCGCCAGCAGCCTCTCTGAGTTAGCGGGGGGGACTGGGGCCAACGTCCTGACTTTC
. | TRBJ2-3 | TRBV7-9 | . | CASSLDGNTDTQYF | TGTGCCAGCAGCTTAGACGGGAACACAGATACGCAGTATTTT
. | TRBJ2-5 | TRBV27 | TRBD1 | CASRRVTGEKETQYF | TGTGCCAGCAGGAGGGTGACAGGGGAGAAAGAGACCCAGTACTTC
. | TRBJ1-1 | TRBV27 | TRBD1 | CASSLTGGGRQNTEAFF | TGTGCCAGCAGCCTAACAGGGGGCGGAAGACAGAACACTGAAGCTTTCTTT
. | TRBJ1-1 | TRBV12-3/TRBV12-4 | TRBD1 | CASSNRDRARSTEAFF | TGTGCCAGCAGTAACCGGGACAGGGCCAGGTCTACTGAAGCTTTCTTT
few | TRBJ2-2 | TRBV4-3 | TRBD1 | CASSQSRGLNGELFF | TGCGCCAGCAGCCAATCGAGGGGGCTAAACGGGGAGCTGTTTTTT
few | TRBJ1-1 | TRBV7-6 | . | CASSIRDLGSGTEAFF | TGTGCCAGCAGCATCCGGGACTTAGGGTCGGGCACTGAAGCTTTCTTT
many | TRBJ2-3 | TRBV19 | . | CASSIRGAPPYTDTQYF | TGTGCCAGTAGTATTCGAGGGGCCCCGCCGTACACAGATACGCAGTATTTT
once | TRBJ1-1 | TRBV6-2/TRBV6-3 | TRBD1 | CASSGQGGVAEAFF | TGTGCCAGCAGTGGACAGGGGGGGGTGGCTGAAGCTTTCTTT
once | TRBJ1-1 | TRBV10-3 | . | CAISEFGQAPANTESFF | TGTGCCATCAGTGAGTTCGGGCAAGCACCCGCGAACACTGAATCTTTCTTT
many | TRBJ2-1 | TRBV27 | . | CASTWAGSSYNEQFF | TGTGCCAGCACTTGGGCGGGGAGCTCCTACAATGAGCAGTTCTTC
few | TRBJ2-2 | TRBV27 | . | CASSFMVDDTGELFF | TGTGCCAGCAGTTTTATGGTGGACGACACCGGGGAGCTGTTTTTT
. | TRBJ2-7 | TRBV7-6 | TRBD1 | CASSPWDRYEQYF | TGTGCCAGCAGCCCCTGGGACAGATACGAGCAGTACTTC
. | TRBJ2-7 | TRBV19 | TRBD1 | CASSPNRDRVYEQYF | TGTGCCAGTAGTCCAAACCGGGACAGGGTCTACGAGCAGTACTTC
few | TRBJ2-1 | TRBV7-6 | TRBD2 | CASSLGAGRYNEQFF | TGTGCCAGCAGCTTAGGAGCGGGAAGGTACAATGAGCAGTTCTTC
few | TRBJ2-3 | TRBV7-6 | . | CASSRAGTPSTDTQYF | TGTGCCAGCAGCCGAGCCGGGACGCCAAGCACAGATACGCAGTATTTT
. | TRBJ2-2 | TRBV12-3/TRBV12-4 | . | CASSFGGVSSNTGELFF | TGTGCCAGCAGTTTCGGCGGGGTCTCCTCTAACACCGGGGAGCTGTTTTTT
few | TRBJ2-1 | TRBV5-4 | TRBD2 | CASIELGAGIYNEQFF | TGTGCCAGCATCGAGCTAGGAGCGGGGATCTACAATGAGCAGTTCTTC
. | TRBJ2-2 | TRBV27 | TRBD1 | CASSPRGTGFYDGGELFF | TGTGCCAGCAGTCCTAGGGGGACAGGATTTTACGATGGCGGGGAGCTGTTTTTT
few | TRBJ2-3 | TRBV28 | TRBD2 | CASKLAGVTDTQYF | TGTGCCAGCAAACTAGCGGGGGTTACAGATACGCAGTATTTT
few | TRBJ2-1 | TRBV15 | . | CATLSGYGGEQFF | TGTGCCACCCTCTCAGGGTACGGCGGTGAGCAGTTCTTC
few | TRBJ1-5 | TRBV12-5 | . | CASGLLPQHF | TGTGCTAGTGGTTTGCTGCCCCAGCATTTT
. | TRBJ2-3 | TRBV20-1 | TRBD1 | CSARDWLTGGTDTQYF | TGCAGTGCTAGAGATTGGTTGACAGGGGGCACAGATACGCAGTATTTT
. | TRBJ2-1 | TRBV7-8 | TRBD2 | CASSLGTSGGLSSYNEQFF | TGTGCCAGCAGCTTAGGAACTAGCGGGGGGTTGAGCTCCTACAATGAGCAGTTCTTC
. | TRBJ2-1 | TRBV27 | TRBD2 | CASSQLAGGGDEQFF | TGTGCCAGCAGTCAACTAGCGGGGGGAGGGGATGAGCAGTTCTTC
. | TRBJ2-3 | TRBV7-6 | TRBD2 | CASSILNLGPGLAGDTQYF | TGTGCCAGCAGCATCCTCAATTTGGGGCCGGGACTAGCGGGAGACACGCAGTATTTT
. | TRBJ2-1 | TRBV20-1 | TRBD2 | CSARDGTSGGNEQFF | TGCAGTGCTAGAGATGGTACTAGCGGGGGGAATGAGCAGTTCTTC
. | TRBJ2-3 | TRBV20-1 | . | CSATGTLATDTQYF | TGCAGTGCTACAGGAACCCTAGCAACAGATACGCAGTATTTT
. | TRBJ2-3 | TRBV27 | . | CASSLGSTQYF | TGTGCCAGCAGTTTAGGGAGTACGCAGTATTTT
few | TRBJ2-1 | TRBV14 | TRBD1 | CASSPSGTGGFNEQFF | TGTGCCAGCAGCCCTAGTGGGACAGGGGGCTTCAATGAGCAGTTCTTC
. | TRBJ2-1 | TRBV2 | . | CASSETRLARNEQFF | TGTGCCAGCAGTGAAACCCGGCTAGCGAGGAATGAGCAGTTCTTC
. | TRBJ2-1 | TRBV7-9 | . | CASSPLLNSEQFF | TGTGCCAGCAGCCCCTTATTGAATTCTGAGCAGTTCTTC
few | TRBJ2-7 | TRBV4-1 | TRBD2 | CASSQGIGGREQYF | TGCGCCAGCAGCCAAGGCATCGGGGGGAGAGAGCAGTACTTC
once | TRBJ2-1 | TRBV4-3 | TRBD2 | CASSQDLAGVSYNEQFF | TGCGCCAGCAGCCAAGACCTAGCGGGGGTCTCCTACAATGAGCAGTTCTTC
. | TRBJ1-4 | TRBV11-2 | . | CASSPGRGEKLFF | TGTGCCAGCAGCCCGGGACGAGGTGAAAAACTGTTTTTT
. | TRBJ1-1 | TRBV24-1 | . | CATSGRQGTHDMNTEAFF | TGTGCCACCAGTGGACGGCAGGGGACTCACGACATGAACACTGAAGCTTTCTTT
few | TRBJ2-3 | TRBV27 | TRBD2 | CASSWLAGASTDTQYF | TGTGCCAGCAGTTGGCTAGCGGGCGCGTCGACAGATACGCAGTATTTT
. | TRBJ1-2 | TRBV27 | . | CASSPLMYTNYGYTF | TGTGCCAGCAGTCCCCTAATGTACACTAACTATGGCTACACCTTC
. | TRBJ1-2 | TRBV29-1 | TRBD1 | CSVYGRGSANYGYTF | TGCAGCGTTTATGGCAGGGGGAGCGCTAACTATGGCTACACCTTC
few | TRBJ1-5 | TRBV7-8 | . | CASSTQNQPQHF | TGTGCCAGCAGCACACAGAATCAGCCCCAGCATTTT
few | TRBJ2-1 | TRBV28 | TRBD2 | CASSPKPGTSAYNEQFF | TGTGCCAGCAGTCCTAAACCCGGGACTAGCGCATACAATGAGCAGTTCTTC
. | TRBJ1-1 | TRBV27 | . | CASIKEGDTEAFF | TGTGCCAGCATTAAAGAGGGAGACACTGAAGCTTTCTTT
. | TRBJ1-2 | TRBV29-1 | . | CSVDSGYTF | TGCAGCGTTGACTCCGGCTACACCTTC
. | TRBJ1-3 | TRBV10-3 | . | CAISGIGDGQDTIYF | TGTGCCATCAGTGGAATTGGGGACGGCCAAGACACCATATATTTT
. | TRBJ1-2 | TRBV7-9 | . | CASSSTDVAVRGYTF | TGTGCCAGCAGCTCTACGGACGTAGCGGTACGGGGCTACACCTTC
. | TRBJ2-5 | TRBV28 | . | CASSLWGTLKSEETQYF | TGTGCCAGCAGTTTATGGGGGACACTTAAATCGGAAGAGACCCAGTACTTC
. | TRBJ2-1 | TRBV7-9 | . | CASSLPGSRSEQFF | TGTGCCAGCAGCTTACCCGGGAGTCGGAGTGAGCAGTTCTTC
. | TRBJ1-5 | TRBV5-5 | . | CTSSWEMLSNQPQHF | TGTACCAGCAGCTGGGAGATGCTGAGCAATCAGCCCCAGCATTTT
many | TRBJ2-3 | TRBV7-2 | . | CASSLPTERVTDTQYF | TGTGCCAGCAGCCTCCCGACGGAGCGGGTCACAGATACGCAGTATTTT
once | TRBJ2-1 | TRBV6-1 | TRBD1 | CVSSEPGTVVAREYNEQFF | TGTGTCAGCAGTGAACCCGGGACAGTAGTCGCGAGGGAATACAATGAGCAGTTCTTC
. | TRBJ1-5 | TRBV27 | TRBD1 | CASSVTGFQPQHF | TGTGCCAGCAGTGTGACAGGGTTTCAGCCCCAGCATTTT
few | TRBJ1-2 | TRBV7-2 | . | CASSLETGGYTF | TGTGCCAGCAGCTTAGAGACGGGTGGCTACACCTTC
few | TRBJ2-5 | TRBV23-1 | TRBD1 | CASSLPRQGVRETQYF | TGCGCCAGCAGTCTTCCTCGACAGGGCGTTAGGGAGACCCAGTACTTC